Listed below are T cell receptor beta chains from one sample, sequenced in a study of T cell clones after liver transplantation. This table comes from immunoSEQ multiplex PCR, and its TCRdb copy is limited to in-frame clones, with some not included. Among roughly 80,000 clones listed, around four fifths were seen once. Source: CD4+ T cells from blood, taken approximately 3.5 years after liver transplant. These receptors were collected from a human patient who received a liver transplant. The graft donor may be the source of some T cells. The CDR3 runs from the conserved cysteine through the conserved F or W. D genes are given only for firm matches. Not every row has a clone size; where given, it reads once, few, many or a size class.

CASRYSALTQETQYF,TGTGCCAGCAGGTATAGCGCGCTCACCCAAGAGACCCAGTACTTC,TRBV2,TRBJ2-5,-,-
CASSEALKGQNEQFF,TGTGCCAGCAGTGAAGCGCTTAAAGGGCAGAATGAGCAGTTCTTC,TRBV6-1,TRBJ2-1,-,-
CASSQDGDHYGYTF,TGCGCCAGCAGCCAAGATGGAGACCACTATGGCTACACCTTC,TRBV4-1,TRBJ1-2,few,-
CASSAGEGGYTF,TGTGCCAGCAGTGCCGGGGAGGGTGGCTACACCTTC,TRBV28,TRBJ1-2,-,-
CASSQEFRAGTQPQHF,TGCGCCAGCAGCCAAGAATTTAGGGCAGGGACCCAGCCCCAGCATTTT,TRBV4-1,TRBJ1-5,-,-
CASSSYRGQQSLYTEAFF,TGTGCCAGCAGCTCCTACCGTGGACAGCAGAGTCTTTATACTGAAGCTTTCTTT,TRBV7-2,TRBJ1-1,few,-
CASSFRNPGQGGGQPQHF,TGTGCCAGCAGTTTTCGGAACCCCGGACAGGGGGGCGGTCAGCCCCAGCATTTT,TRBV28,TRBJ1-5,-,TRBD1
CAHGASGRRDTQYF,TGTGCCCATGGGGCTAGCGGGAGGCGTGATACGCAGTATTTT,TRBV5-4,TRBJ2-3,-,TRBD2
CASSPGGSPRGYEQYF,TGTGCCAGCAGTCCCGGTGGATCCCCCCGAGGTTACGAGCAGTACTTC,TRBV28,TRBJ2-7,-,-
CASSVGEGPQETQYF,TGTGCCAGCAGTGTCGGGGAGGGCCCCCAAGAGACCCAGTACTTC,TRBV7-9,TRBJ2-5,-,TRBD2
CASSPTSGSATGELFF,TGTGCCAGCTCACCCACTAGCGGGAGCGCCACCGGGGAGCTGTTTTTT,TRBV18,TRBJ2-2,-,TRBD2
CASSSLGGSTYEKLFF,TGTGCCAGCAGCTCTCTTGGAGGAAGTACGTACGAAAAACTGTTTTTT,TRBV7-6,TRBJ1-4,-,-
CASSSPPSPTGAGYTF,TGTGCCAGCAGCTCCCCCCCCTCGCCCACAGGGGCTGGCTACACCTTC,TRBV11-2,TRBJ1-2,-,TRBD1
CASTAAGMYTEAFF,TGTGCCAGCACCGCAGCCGGGATGTACACTGAAGCTTTCTTT,TRBV6-1,TRBJ1-1,-,-
CASSLVAWETQYF,TGTGCCAGCAGTCTCGTAGCGTGGGAGACCCAGTACTTC,TRBV28,TRBJ2-5,-,-
CASSVGSGKVNEQFF,TGTGCCAGCAGTGTGGGTAGCGGGAAAGTTAATGAGCAGTTCTTC,TRBV6-4,TRBJ2-1,-,TRBD2
CASSLGGSVQDTQYF,TGTGCCAGCAGCCTCGGAGGAAGCGTTCAAGATACGCAGTATTTT,TRBV7-6,TRBJ2-3,-,-
CASRASGSYEQYF,TGTGCCAGCAGGGCTAGCGGCTCCTACGAGCAGTACTTC,TRBV6-1,TRBJ2-7,-,TRBD2
CASSPGTGVGNTIYF,TGTGCCAGCTCACCTGGGACAGGGGTTGGAAACACCATATATTTT,TRBV18,TRBJ1-3,-,TRBD1
CASHKQGRETQYF,TGTGCCAGCCATAAACAGGGGCGGGAGACCCAGTACTTC,TRBV28,TRBJ2-5,-,TRBD1
CASSEYGMGTGELFF,TGCGCCAGCAGTGAATACGGGATGGGCACCGGGGAGCTGTTTTTT,TRBV10-1,TRBJ2-2,-,-